This TCR beta chain is from a study of molecular identifiers for immune sequencing clone quantification (dated by TCRdb to between 2018 and 2020). In terms of the full investigation: For a replicate experiment, the RNA from either approximately 20,000 or 98,000 naive CD8 T cells was divided into five aliquots, and four of those aliquots went on to sequencing. The study was a methods study using CD8 T cells to benchmark molecular-identifier clustering-based TCR repertoire sequencing (MIDCIRS) and TCR RNA copy counting. What the study reported, not specific to this receptor: Approximately 3.1 recovered TCR RNA copies per cell were obtained by modeling, versus approximately 9 by digital PCR, implying a capture efficiency of 25% to 30%. Even against a background of some 1 million naive CD8 T cells, spiked-in Jurkat TCR RNA amounting to a single cell's worth was reported to be detectable. When barcode sub-clustering was left out, chimeric consensus sequences inflated TCR diversity, with chimeras reaching as high as 47%. The sizes of highly expanded clones could end up underestimated when identical TCR molecules share a barcode. In CMV-specific effector cells, clones with more than 20 RNA copies accounted for over 99% of molecules, whereas in naive cells such clones accounted for under 1%. Spiked-in Jurkat TCR RNA (approximately 9 copies' worth), which is not part of the donor repertoire, was contained in the naive libraries.

In this sample, this clonotype turned up many times. Its antigen is still unknown. No much larger clone is present one base from it, and per-base qualities are unavailable. Libraries of naive CD8 T cells were built from anywhere between about 17,000 and 1,000,000 sorted cells, with 10%, 30% or 50% of the purified RNA used. Naive CD8 T cells were FACS-sorted as CD8+CD4-CCR7+CD45RA+ on a BD FACSAria II into RLT Plus buffer. To test detection sensitivity, Jurkat RNA equivalent to more than 8 TCR copies was spiked into samples of about 20,000-1,100,000 naive CD8 T cells. CD8 T cells were enriched using RosetteSep CD8+ T Cell Enrichment Cocktail and Ficoll-Paque, and the enriched cells then underwent ACK red cell lysis. Libraries were built with PCR. Sequencing was performed on a NextSeq 500. Bulk TCR libraries were made following a previously described method, with the TCR primers given in Table S5. Purification of total RNA was performed with the Qiagen AllPrep DNA/RNA kit. Before analysis, reads from multiple sequencing runs of the same library were pooled. On the authors' methods: Reads were retained only if an exact TCR constant sequence was present, and the retained reads were trimmed to 150 nt and grouped according to their 12-nt molecular barcodes. Reads within each barcode group were sub-clustered using a 15% Levenshtein threshold, and quality-weighted consensus sequences were constructed for each RNA molecule. Non-functional sequences were excluded, and lower-count sequences lying one edit away from another sequence were also excluded. Based on fitting two negative binomial distributions, any barcode sub-cluster with under 20% of the maximum read count was discarded. TCRdb itself trimmed the public reads at Q25 with fastp, ran MiXCR and retained productive beta chains. Rows merge per CDR3 protein into single entries with the most common DNA and genes. What appears here as the V and J calls and clone size reflects TCRdb's work, not the paper's. The sample table shows hundreds of thousands of distinct CDR3 sequences, and approximately 24% are seen once. In total, the top ten clones hold roughly 0.83% of the sample.

The receptor was derived from a human donor in good health. Some libraries in this study had Jurkat cell RNA spiked in. Sequenced sample: naive CD8+ T cells from blood, with Jurkat cell RNA spiked in. In light of the paper, this sample's cell subset or site label describes: FACS-sorted CD8+CD4-CCR7+CD45RA+ naive T cells.

Here the CDR3 is given as CASSLGTFTDTQYF. The nucleotide sequence reads TGTGCCAGCAGCTTAGGGACTTTCACAGATACGCAGTATTTT. This sequence uses TRBV7-9 and TRBJ2-3; the D segment could be TRBD2, given 5 matching bases. The germline V gene (reference sequence) specifies SEHNR as CDR1 and FQNEAQ as CDR2. From cysteine to phenylalanine, the CDR3 is 14 amino acids long. The only DNA kept is the CDR3, 42 bases in frame from the first base. The V and J ends are trimmed by 1 base and 2 bases, leaving 7 bases between them.